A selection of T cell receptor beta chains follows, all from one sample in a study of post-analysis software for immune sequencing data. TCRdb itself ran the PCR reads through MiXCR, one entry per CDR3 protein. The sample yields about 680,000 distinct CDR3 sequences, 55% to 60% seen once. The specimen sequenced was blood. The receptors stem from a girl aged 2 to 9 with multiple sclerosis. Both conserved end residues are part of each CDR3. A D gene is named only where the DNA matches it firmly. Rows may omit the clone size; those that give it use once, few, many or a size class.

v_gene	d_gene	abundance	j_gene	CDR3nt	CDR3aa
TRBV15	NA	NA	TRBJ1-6	TGTGCCACCAGCAGGGAAGTTGGACTAGGGGATTCACCCCTCCACTTT	CATSREVGLGDSPLHF
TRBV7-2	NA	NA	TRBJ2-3	TGTGCCAGCAGCGCGCGCCCCTTGGGAGATACGCAGTATTTT	CASSARPLGDTQYF
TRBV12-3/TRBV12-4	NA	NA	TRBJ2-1	TGTGCCAGCAGTTCCGGACCGGGACTGCCCCTTGGCGAGCAGTTCTTC	CASSSGPGLPLGEQFF
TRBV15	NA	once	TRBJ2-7	TGTGCCACCAGCAGAGATCTAGATGACGGGATTCCCACCTACGAGCAGTACTTC	CATSRDLDDGIPTYEQYF
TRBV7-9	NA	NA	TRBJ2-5	TGTGCCAGCAGCTTCGGGGGACGCCAAGAGACCCAGTACTTC	CASSFGGRQETQYF
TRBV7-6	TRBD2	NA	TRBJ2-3	TGTGCCTGTAGCGGGGGTTATCCAGATACGCAGTATTTT	CACSGGYPDTQYF
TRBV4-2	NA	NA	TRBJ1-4	TGTGCCAGCAGCATGTCCGACAGCACTAATGAAAAACTGTTTTTT	CASSMSDSTNEKLFF
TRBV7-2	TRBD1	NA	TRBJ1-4	TGTGCCAGCAGCTTAGGAATCGGGACAGGGCAACGAAAACTGTTTTTT	CASSLGIGTGQRKLFF
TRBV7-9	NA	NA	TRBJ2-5	TGTGCCAGCAGCGTGACGAGGAGCCAAGAGACCCAGTACTTC	CASSVTRSQETQYF
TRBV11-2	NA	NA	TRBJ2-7	TGTGCCAGCAGCCCCTGGGGTGGTTACGAGCAGTACTTC	CASSPWGGYEQYF
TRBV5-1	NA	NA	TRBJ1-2	TGCGCCAGCAGCCCAATTACAGGGTTTTCCTCGGATGGCTACACCTTC	CASSPITGFSSDGYTF
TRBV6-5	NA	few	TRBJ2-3	TGTGCCAGCAGGCCCGGACAGCCCACAGATACGCAGTATTTT	CASRPGQPTDTQYF
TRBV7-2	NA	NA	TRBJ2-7	TGTGCCAGCAGATCAGGGGCTACCTACGAGCAGTACTTC	CASRSGATYEQYF
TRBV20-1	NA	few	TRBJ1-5	TGCAGTGCTAGGACAGGAGATAATCAGCCCCAGCATTTT	CSARTGDNQPQHF
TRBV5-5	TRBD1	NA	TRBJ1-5	TGTGCCAGCAGCTTGATGGACAGGTTGGGCAATCAGCCCCAGCATTTT	CASSLMDRLGNQPQHF
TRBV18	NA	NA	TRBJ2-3	TGTGCCAGCTCACCTGGAGCAATCACAGATACGCAGTATTTT	CASSPGAITDTQYF
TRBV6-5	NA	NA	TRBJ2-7	TGTGCCAGCAGTTACATCGTCGGGTCCGAGCAGTACTTC	CASSYIVGSEQYF
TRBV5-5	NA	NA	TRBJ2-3	NA	CASSFQVSGGDTQYF
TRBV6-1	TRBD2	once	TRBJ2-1	TGTGCCAGCATGCTAGCGGCTTACAATGAGCAGTTCTTC	CASMLAAYNEQFF
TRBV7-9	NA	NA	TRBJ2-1	TGTGCCAGCAGCACCCGGGACATCTACAATGAGCAGTTCTTC	CASSTRDIYNEQFF
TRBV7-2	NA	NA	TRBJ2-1	TGTGCCAGCAGATGGCAAGGCAATGAGCAGTTCTTC	CASRWQGNEQFF
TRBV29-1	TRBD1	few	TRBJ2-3	TGCAGCGCGGGACAGGGGACAGATACGCAGTATTTT	CSAGQGTDTQYF
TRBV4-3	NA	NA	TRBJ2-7	TGCGCCAGCAGCCAGTACCATAACGGGCCTTACGAGCAGTACTTC	CASSQYHNGPYEQYF
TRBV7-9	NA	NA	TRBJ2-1	TGTGCCAGCAGCCACATAACCTACAATGAGCAGTTCTTC	CASSHITYNEQFF
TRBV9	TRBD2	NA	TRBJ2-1	TGTGCCAGCAGCGAACCCGGGACTAGCGTTAATGAGCAGTTCTTC	CASSEPGTSVNEQFF
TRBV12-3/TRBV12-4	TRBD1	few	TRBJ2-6	TGTGCCAGCAGTTTAGCTCCGGGGTGGGGACAGGCCCACTCTGGGGCCAACGTCCTGACTTTC	CASSLAPGWGQAHSGANVLTF
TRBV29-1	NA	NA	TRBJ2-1	TGCAGCGCCTCCCGGGACAGACTAGGCAATGAGCAGTTCTTC	CSASRDRLGNEQFF
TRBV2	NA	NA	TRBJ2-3	TGTGCCAGCAGTCCTTTTACTAGTGGGAGTTTAGCCGATACGCGGTATTTT	CASSPFTSGSLADTRYF
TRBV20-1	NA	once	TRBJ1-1	TGCAGTGCTAGGGGAGGGGCTCGGAACACTGAAGCTTTCTTT	CSARGGARNTEAFF
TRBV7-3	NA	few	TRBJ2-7	TGTGCCAGCAGCTTAAAAACAGGGAGCTACGAGCAGTACTTC	CASSLKTGSYEQYF
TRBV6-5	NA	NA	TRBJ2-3	TGTGCCAGCAGTAAGGGTAGGACAGATACGCAGTATTTT	CASSKGRTDTQYF
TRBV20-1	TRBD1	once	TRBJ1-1	TGCAGTGCTAGAGATACAGGGGATAGACGTGACGCTTTCTTT	CSARDTGDRRDAFF
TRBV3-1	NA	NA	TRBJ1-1	TGTGCCAGCAGCCCAGGGGAAAGAGGAGCTTTCTTT	CASSPGERGAFF
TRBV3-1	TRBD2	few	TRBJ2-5	TGTGCCAGCAGCCAAGGAAACCTAGCGGGGGCCACGGGAGAGACCCAGTACTTC	CASSQGNLAGATGETQYF
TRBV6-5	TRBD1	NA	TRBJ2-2	TGTGCCAGCAGTTACTCGAGGGGGCTGGGGACCGGGGAGCAGTTTTTT	CASSYSRGLGTGEQFF
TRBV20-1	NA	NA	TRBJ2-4	TGCAGTGCTCTCAGTGGGGGGTACAAAAACATTCAGTACTTC	CSALSGGYKNIQYF
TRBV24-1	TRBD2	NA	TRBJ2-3	TGTGCCACCAGTGATTTGACGACTAGCGGGCGTTCAGATACGCAGTATTTT	CATSDLTTSGRSDTQYF
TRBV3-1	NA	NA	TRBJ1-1	TGTGCCAGCAGCCAAGAGAAGGCTGAAGCTTTCTTT	CASSQEKAEAFF
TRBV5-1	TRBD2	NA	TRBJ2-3	TGCGCCAGCAGCTTCCTTCTAGCGGGTAGCACAGATACGCAGTATTTT	CASSFLLAGSTDTQYF
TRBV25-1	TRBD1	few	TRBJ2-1	TGTGCCAGCAGGAGCCCGGGACAGGGGTCATGGCAGTTCTTC	CASRSPGQGSWQFF
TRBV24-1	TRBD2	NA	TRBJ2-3	TGTGCCACCAGTGAGTCCGCCGGGAGGAGCACAGATACGCAGTATTTT	CATSESAGRSTDTQYF
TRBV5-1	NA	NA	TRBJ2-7	TGCGCCAGCAGCTTGGGGGCGGGATCGGGCTACGAGCAGTACTTC	CASSLGAGSGYEQYF
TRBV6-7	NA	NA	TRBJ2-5	TGTGCCAGCAGTTACTCCAAAAGGACTGTTCAAGAGACCCAGTACTTC	CASSYSKRTVQETQYF
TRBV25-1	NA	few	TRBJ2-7	TGTGCCAGCACCGCGGACGGCTACGAGCAGTACTTC	CASTADGYEQYF
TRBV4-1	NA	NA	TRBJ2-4	TGCGCCAGCAGCCAAGGGTCTGATGGCATTCAGTACTTC	CASSQGSDGIQYF
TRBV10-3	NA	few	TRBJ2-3	TGTGCCATCAGTGAGTCTATGGGGGATTTCACAGATACGCAGTATTTT	CAISESMGDFTDTQYF
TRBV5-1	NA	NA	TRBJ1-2	TGCGCCAGCAGTCCTCCAGCGGGGGACAAACGATGCACCTTC	CASSPPAGDKRCTF